This T cell receptor (beta chain) is drawn from a study of early T cells in non-severe SARS-CoV-2 infection. At least ten counts were recorded for this clonotype. Molecules of cDNA were individually given unique molecular identifiers that were attached to them. One entry per CDR3 protein results from TCRdb running MiXCR on the 5' RACE reads. The sample carries around 68,000 distinct CDR3 sequences, about 6% recorded once. The CDR3 extends over 12 amino acids. V lost 7 bases, J lost 5 bases, and 8 bases lay in between. Per the germline V gene, CDR1 is KGHDR and CDR2 is SFDVKD. This clonotype was sampled from an adult who was a healthcare worker with PCR-confirmed SARS-CoV-2 infection or an uninfected control (not recorded which). This sample comprised whole blood, obtained at baseline. V and J are TRBV24-1 and TRBJ2-1, with D unresolved. The CDR3 here is CATSPGDNEQFF. The CDR3 DNA follows: TGTGCCACCAGCCCTGGGGACAATGAGCAGTTCTTC.